This T cell receptor beta chain was profiled in a study of blood T cell repertoires in COVID-19. Study-wide context: Material from acute and convalescent COVID-19 was sourced from the United States, Italy and Spain. In each case, the material was cDNA or gDNA derived from T cells, B-cell-depleted T cells, or PBMCs.

The CDR3 has 15 residues. Trimming left V 6 bases short and J 2 bases short, with 13 bases between. Germline values: CDR1 LNHDA, CDR2 SQIVND (reference sequence). Per the original data handling: Reference gene primer amplification in the assay estimated nucleated cell counts. The assay was immunoSEQ multiplex PCR, and TCRdb's table has in-frame clones only and misses some. D and trimming were read from the DNA, whereas the V and J calls and clone size are those reported in that table. This table holds 150,000 or so clones, about 86% found once. V is TRBV19 and J is TRBJ2-2, with a tentative D call TRBD1 (6 bases). The origin of this receptor is a woman aged 55-69 years with acute or convalescent COVID-19. The sample consisted of peripheral blood. CDR3 nucleotide sequence: TGTGCCAGTAGAACGGGACAAACAAACACCGGGGAGCTGTTTTTT. It is translated as CASRTGQTNTGELFF.